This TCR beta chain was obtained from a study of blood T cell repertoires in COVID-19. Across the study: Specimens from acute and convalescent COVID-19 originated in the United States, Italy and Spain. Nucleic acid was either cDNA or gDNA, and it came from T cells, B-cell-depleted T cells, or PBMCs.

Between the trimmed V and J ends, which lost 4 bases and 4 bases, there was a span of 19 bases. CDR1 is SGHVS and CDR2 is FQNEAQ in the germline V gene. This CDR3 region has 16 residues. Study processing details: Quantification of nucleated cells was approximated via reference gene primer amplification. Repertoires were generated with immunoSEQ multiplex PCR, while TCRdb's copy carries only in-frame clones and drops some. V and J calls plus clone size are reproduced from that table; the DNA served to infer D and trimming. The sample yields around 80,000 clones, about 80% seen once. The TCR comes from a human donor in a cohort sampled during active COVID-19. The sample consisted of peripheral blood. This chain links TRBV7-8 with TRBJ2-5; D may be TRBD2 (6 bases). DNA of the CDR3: TGTGCCAGCAGCTCCCCCCTCGGGGGAGTAGGAGAGACCCAGTACTTC. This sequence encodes CASSSPLGGVGETQYF.